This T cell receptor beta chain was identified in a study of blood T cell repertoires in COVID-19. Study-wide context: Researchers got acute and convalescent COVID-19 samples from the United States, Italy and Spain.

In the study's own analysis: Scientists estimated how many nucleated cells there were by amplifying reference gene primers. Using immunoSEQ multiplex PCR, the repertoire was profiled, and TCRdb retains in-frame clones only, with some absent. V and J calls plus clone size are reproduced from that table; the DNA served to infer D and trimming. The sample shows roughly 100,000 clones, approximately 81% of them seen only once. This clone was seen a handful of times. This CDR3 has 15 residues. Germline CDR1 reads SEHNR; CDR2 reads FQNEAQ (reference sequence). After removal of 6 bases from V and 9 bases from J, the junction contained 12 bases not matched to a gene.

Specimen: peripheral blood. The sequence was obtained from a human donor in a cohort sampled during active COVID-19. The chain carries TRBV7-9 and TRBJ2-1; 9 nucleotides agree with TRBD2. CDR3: CASSPFLAGPFEQFF. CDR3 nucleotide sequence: TGTGCCAGCAGTCCATTTCTAGCGGGACCCTTTGAGCAGTTCTTC.